This is a list of T cell receptor beta chains from one sample in a study of T cell responses to AZD1222 COVID-19 vaccine. Produced via immunoSEQ multiplex PCR; TCRdb's table is partial and in-frame only. The sample lists around 97,000 clones, roughly nine tenths occurring once. The sequencing here drew on peripheral blood, taken on day 0 of AZD1222 vaccination. These receptors were collected from an adult in good health. Both conserved end residues are part of each CDR3. Each record gives: V gene, J gene, clone size, D gene, CDR3 DNA, CDR3 protein. A D gene is named only where the DNA matches it firmly. Clone sizes are given selectively: once, few, many, or a class where the clone is expanded.

>TRBV5-4|TRBJ2-7|NA|NA
TGTGCCAGCAGCTTGGATCAGGGCGTCTACGAGCAGTACTTC
CASSLDQGVYEQYF
>TRBV5-8|TRBJ1-5|once|NA
TGTGCCAGCAGCCCCTCTCGTACCGGGCCCCAGCATTTT
CASSPSRTGPQHF
>TRBV6-5|TRBJ2-7|NA|NA
TGTGCCAGCAAGCCGCAGAGCTCCTACGAGCAGTACTTC
CASKPQSSYEQYF
>TRBV11-2|TRBJ2-5|NA|NA
TGTGCCAGCAGCTTGGGCCAGCGTAAGGAAGAGACCCAGTACTTC
CASSLGQRKEETQYF
>TRBV3-1/TRBV3-2|TRBJ2-7|NA|TRBD1
TGTGCCAGCGGAGGGACAGGGAGCTCCTACGAGCAGTACTTC
CASGGTGSSYEQYF
>TRBV27|TRBJ2-7|NA|TRBD2
TGTGCCAGCAGTCCTCGTAGCGGGTCCGCCTACGAGCAGTACTTC
CASSPRSGSAYEQYF
>TRBV4-2|TRBJ2-7|NA|TRBD1
TGTGCCAGCAGCCGACGAACAGAGGGACAGGGTAGCCCATACGAGCAGTACTTC
CASSRRTEGQGSPYEQYF
>TRBV13|TRBJ2-7|NA|TRBD2
TGTGCCAGCAGCTTAAAGGGGACTAGGGCTTCCTACGAGCAGTACTTC
CASSLKGTRASYEQYF
>TRBV9|TRBJ2-7|NA|TRBD2
TGTGCCAGCAGCGTTTCACAGCGGGATGAGCAGTACTTC
CASSVSQRDEQYF
>TRBV28|TRBJ2-3|NA|TRBD1
TGTGCCAGCAGTTCCATAGGACAGGGGGCAGATACGCAGTATTTT
CASSSIGQGADTQYF
>TRBV5-8|TRBJ1-1|NA|TRBD1
TGTGCCAGCAGCTTTGACAGGGCCACTGAAGCTTTCTTT
CASSFDRATEAFF
>TRBV18|TRBJ1-5|NA|TRBD1
TGTGCCAGCTCGGGGACAGGGGGCCTTTGGAGCAATCAGCCCCAGCATTTT
CASSGTGGLWSNQPQHF
>TRBV20-1|TRBJ2-5|NA|NA
TGCAGTGGGGGGCAAGAGACCCAGTACTTC
CSGGQETQYF
>TRBV12-3/TRBV12-4|TRBJ1-6|NA|NA
TGTGCCAGCAGTGTGGACTATAATTCACCCCTCCACTTT
CASSVDYNSPLHF
>TRBV7-2|TRBJ1-5|NA|NA
TGTGCCAGCAGCTTAGAGGGGTTAAGCAATCAGCCCCAGCATTTT
CASSLEGLSNQPQHF